This TCR beta chain was captured in a study of HIV-infected patients and healthy controls. Overall study results and limits: HIV-associated CDR3 frequencies dropped significantly during therapy; CMV-associated ones, mostly rising, changed nonsignificantly. Eight alpha and eight beta V genes differed significantly in mean usage between HIV-infected patients and controls. Study cohorts differed slightly in age and sex, but this did not explain diversity differences.

Whole blood was used without fractionation, so all unsorted peripheral T cells were included. Reverse transcription used about 500 ng RNA and constant-region primers for alpha and beta. Using multiplexing indices, alpha and beta chain libraries were generated apart by chain-specific third strand synthesis. TCRdb used MiXCR to reprocess the 5' RACE reads, holding one entry per CDR3 protein. Of 10,000 to 11,000 distinct CDR3 sequences in the sample, 8% to 13% were seen once. The V gene lost 5 bases and the J gene lost 4 bases, with 8 bases spanning the gap. This CDR3 contains 11 residues. The V gene's germline CDR1 is SQVTM and CDR2 ANQGSEA. This clonotype was observed at least ten times. No antigen is known for it.

The chain couples TRBV29-1 to TRBJ1-1; unclear D gene. This TCR derives from an adult with HIV infection. This specimen consisted of blood, obtained before antiretroviral therapy. The CDR3 loop is CSVSVGTEAFF. CDR3 sequence (DNA): TGCAGCGTTTCCGTGGGCACTGAAGCTTTCTTT.